One sample yielded the 27 T cell receptor beta chains listed below, sequenced in a study of CD8 T cells in Susac syndrome (dated by TCRdb to about 2019). The library was built by means of the immunoSEQ multiplex PCR assay. RNA was extracted using the RNeasy kit, and roughly 0.5 to 1 microgram was reverse transcribed with random hexamers. Using fastp at Q25 and MiXCR, TCRdb reprocessed the public reads and kept productive beta chains. Each CDR3 protein gets just one entry, which takes the most common genes and DNA from the rows behind it. This sample comprises 120,000 to 150,000 distinct CDR3 sequences, roughly 94% of them detected only once. Of the sample, approximately 0.08% falls within the top ten clones. Material: CD4+ T cells from PBMCs. These receptors originate from a human donor in good health.

The chain combines TRBV5-1 with TRBJ2-3; D uncertain. This CDR3 contains 12 residues. Germline values: CDR1 SGHRS, CDR2 YFSETQ. Trimming took 4 bases from V and 1 from J, leaving 4 bases between them. CDR3 amino acids: CASSHGTDTQYF. The DNA of the CDR3 is TGCGCCAGCAGCCACGGCACAGATACGCAGTATTTT.

The J gene is TRBJ2-2, the V gene TRBV19; no definite D call. V dropped 6 bases and J dropped 7 bases, with 12 bases sitting between them. Germline V lookup: CDR1 LNHDA, CDR2 SQIVND (reference sequence). The CDR3 is 13 amino acids. The CDR3 spells CASRAHDGGELFF. CDR3 nucleotide sequence: TGTGCCAGTAGAGCCCACGATGGCGGGGAGCTGTTTTTT.

Only one count was recorded for this clonotype. This chain uses TRBV6-1 with TRBJ1-1; D remains unclear. The CDR3 sequence is 12 residues long. V lost 10 bases to trimming and J lost 2 bases, with 11 bases between them. The germline gives CDR1 MNHNS, CDR2 SASEGT. CDR3 region: CAIRGYNTEAFF. CDR3 coding DNA: TGTGCCATACGGGGTTATAACACTGAAGCTTTCTTT.

This chain connects TRBV2 to TRBJ2-2, with D hard to call. Germline assignment: CDR1 SNHLY and CDR2 FYNNEI. The ends were cut back, 7 bases at V and 6 bases at J, with 6 bases in the middle. The CDR3 has 11 residues. In DNA form, the CDR3 reads TGTGCCAGCACCCGGGCCGGGGAGCTGTTTTTT. This codes for CASTRAGELFF.

This clonotype showed up just a few times. This chain joins TRBV4-1 and TRBJ1-4; no clear D gene. There are 12 residues in the CDR3. Germline V gene sequence: CDR1 MGHRA, CDR2 YSYEKL. V dropped 1 base and J dropped 8 bases, with 5 bases sitting between them. As DNA, the CDR3 is TGCGCCAGCAGCCAAGTCCAGGAAAAACTGTTTTTT. It yields the protein CASSQVQEKLFF.

The J gene is TRBJ2-1, the V gene TRBV20-1; D unresolved. The germline V and J ends were trimmed by 1 base and 0 bases, with 10 bases remaining between them. This CDR3 region has 15 residues. Germline V gene data show CDR1 as DFQATT and CDR2 as SNEGSKA (reference sequence). DNA of the CDR3: TGCAGTGCTAGAGCGGGCCCGAGCTCCTACAATGAGCAGTTCTTC. Protein sequence: CSARAGPSSYNEQFF.

The chain carries TRBV20-1 and TRBJ1-5; D possibly corresponds to TRBD1 (6 bases). The CDR3 is 13 amino acids. From germline, CDR1 is DFQATT and CDR2 SNEGSKA (reference sequence). V gave up 5 bases and J gave up 7 bases, with 15 bases separating them. CDR3: CSAVTGFGQPQHF. CDR3 sequence (DNA): TGCAGTGCTGTTACAGGGTTTGGACAGCCCCAGCATTTT.

V and J are TRBV3-1 and TRBJ2-5, with a possible D match to TRBD1 (5 bases). The CDR3 sequence is 15 residues long. Germline assignment: CDR1 LGHDT and CDR2 YNNKEL (reference sequence). Trimming shortened V by 5 bases and J by 2 bases, and 15 bases separated the two germline ends. The CDR3 spells CASSALGRTQETQYF. CDR3 sequence (DNA): TGTGCCAGCAGCGCCCTGGGCAGGACACAAGAGACCCAGTACTTC.

This chain uses TRBV28 with TRBJ1-2; 10 bases are shared with TRBD1. Germline CDR1 is MDHEN and CDR2 is SYDVKM. The ends lost 4 bases at V and 5 bases at J; junction bases unmatched: 4. The CDR3 is made up of 14 amino acids. The CDR3 is CASSSGQGRYGYTF. The CDR3 region has the DNA TGTGCCAGCAGTTCGGGACAGGGGAGGTATGGCTACACCTTC.

V and J are TRBV6-6 and TRBJ1-1; D possibly corresponds to TRBD1 (5 bases). V was trimmed by 5 bases and J by 7 bases, leaving 17 bases between them. The CDR3 is 14 residues long. Germline V lookup: CDR1 MNHNY, CDR2 SVGAGI (reference sequence). The CDR3 here is CASSPRTHPIEAFF. In DNA, the CDR3 is TGTGCCAGCAGTCCAAGGACACATCCAATTGAAGCTTTCTTT.

A single count supports this clonotype. The genes are TRBV10-2 and TRBJ2-5; 9 bases map to TRBD1. The germline V gene encodes CDR1 WSHSY and CDR2 SAAADI. The CDR3 consists of 17 residues. The J segment lost 7 bases and the V segment lost 3 bases, leaving 15 bases of the junction unmatched. CDR3 amino acids: CASSDKGQGYYFRTQYF. The CDR3, as DNA: TGCGCCAGCAGTGACAAGGGACAGGGCTATTATTTTCGGACCCAGTACTTC.

Comments on this clonotype: At one boundary the junction diverges from the germline segment, which might be a read error. The rearrangement uses TRBV7-9 and TRBJ1-1, with D possibly TRBD1 on 6 matching bases. This CDR3 is built from 13 residues. The germline CDR1 and CDR2 sequences are SEHNR and FQNEAQ (reference sequence). The CDR3 spells CASRAYSTGPLLF. In nucleotides, the CDR3 is TGTGCCAGCAGAGCTTATAGTACAGGGCCCTTGCTGTTT.

The chain links TRBV29-1 to TRBJ2-1, with D possibly matching TRBD2 (5 bases). The CDR3 extends over 11 amino acids. CDR1 and CDR2 from the germline V gene are SQVTM and ANQGSEA. V lost 4 bases and J 12 bases, leaving 13 bases between the germline ends. CDR3 residues: CSVGRESSQFF. In DNA, the CDR3 is TGCAGCGTTGGTAGGGAGTCGTCGCAGTTCTTC.

For the CDR3, the DNA is TGTGCCAGCAGCCGGGACAGTCAACTATACGAGCAGTACTTC. Translating gives CASSRDSQLYEQYF. V is TRBV27 and J is TRBJ2-7; 7 bases agree with TRBD1. The CDR3 extends over 14 amino acids. V lost 6 bases, J lost 4 bases, and 9 bases stayed unmatched. The germline V gene encodes CDR1 MNHEY and CDR2 SMNVEV (reference sequence).

The chain carries TRBV28 and TRBJ2-7; 7 nucleotides agree with TRBD1. The CDR3 loop spans 15 amino acids. Germline-derived CDR1 and CDR2 are MDHEN and SYDVKM. Trimming cost V 4 bases and J 4 bases; bases outside gene matches: 10. The CDR3 nucleotides read TGTGCCAGCAGTTCCTTCGGACAGGAAAAATACGAGCAGTACTTC. Its protein product is CASSSFGQEKYEQYF.

The chain couples TRBV3-1 to TRBJ2-4; 8 positions agree with TRBD2. The J segment lost 9 bases and the V segment lost 1 base, leaving 14 bases of the junction unmatched. The CDR3 runs 17 residues. Germline loops: CDR1 LGHDT, CDR2 YNNKEL (reference sequence). In DNA, the CDR3 is TGTGCCAGCAGCCAAGCCCGTTCGACTAGCGCCCGGGCCATTCAGTACTTC. Translated: CASSQARSTSARAIQYF.

The J gene is TRBJ2-7, the V gene TRBV19; D unresolved. The V and J ends lost 3 bases and 0 bases respectively, with 9 bases between them. The germline gives CDR1 LNHDA, CDR2 SQIVND (reference sequence). The CDR3 totals 14 residues. The CDR3: CASSMGGSSYEQYF. The CDR3 nucleotides are TGTGCCAGTAGTATGGGCGGAAGCTCCTACGAGCAGTACTTC.

The chain uses TRBV7-9 and TRBJ2-1, with 10 nucleotides matching TRBD2. Germline CDR1 reads SEHNR; CDR2 reads FQNEAQ (reference sequence). The CDR3 runs to 17 residues. The J segment lost 8 bases and the V segment lost 1 base, leaving 11 bases of the junction unmatched. The CDR3 sequence is CASSLGPGSSGSDEQFF. The CDR3 bases are TGTGCCAGCAGCTTAGGGCCTGGTTCTAGCGGGAGCGATGAGCAGTTCTTC.

The rearrangement links TRBV20-1 to TRBJ2-6; perhaps TRBD1 as D (5 bases). The CDR3 runs to 14 residues. V lost 6 bases and J 1 base, leaving 10 bases between the germline ends. Germline values: CDR1 DFQATT, CDR2 SNEGSKA (reference sequence). CDR3 DNA sequence: TGCAGTGCCACCAGGGCGTCTGGGGCCAACGTCCTGACTTTC. This encodes CSATRASGANVLTF.

This clonotype was seen once. The chain links TRBV29-1 to TRBJ1-1, with 10 bases aligning to TRBD1. Germline trimming cut 4 bases from V and 2 bases from J; bases unmatched to any gene: 4. Per germline, CDR1 SQVTM and CDR2 ANQGSEA. CDR3 length equals 14 residues. In DNA, the CDR3 is TGCAGCGTTGGGGGACAGGGGTTTAACACTGAAGCTTTCTTT. Translation gives CSVGGQGFNTEAFF.

J is TRBJ2-2 and V is TRBV9, with 7 nucleotides matching TRBD2. This CDR3 has 16 residues. Germline V CDR1 and CDR2: SGDLS, YYNGEE. V was pared by 1 base and J by 1 base, with 4 bases of the junction left unmatched. CDR3: CASSVRIAGNTGELFF. CDR3 nucleotides: TGTGCCAGCAGCGTAAGGATAGCGGGGAACACCGGGGAGCTGTTTTTT.

The CDR3 bases are TGTGCCAGCTCACCTTCTTCCCTAGCAACTAATGAAAAACTGTTTTTT. Translated: CASSPSSLATNEKLFF. The chain has TRBV18 and TRBJ1-4; D call uncertain. Trimming cost V 3 bases and J 0 bases, with 11 bases left between them. Germline lookup yields CDR1 KGHSH and CDR2 LQKENI. This CDR3 is built from 16 residues. Supplemented by reference TRBV18 and TRBJ1-4, the full variable domain reads NAGVMQNPRHLVRRRGQEARLRCSPMKGHSHVYWYRQLPEEGLKFMVYLQKENIIDESGMPKERFSAEFPKEGPSILRIQQVVRGDSAAYFCASSPSSLATNEKLFFGSGTQLSVL.

The chain carries TRBV4-1 and TRBJ2-1, with 11 bases aligning to TRBD2. The CDR3 covers 17 residues. Germline CDR1 MGHRA, CDR2 YSYEKL. With 4 bases clipped from V and 4 bases from J, the junction kept 9 bases outside the gene matches. CDR3 DNA: TGCGCCAGCAGCCTTACCACGGCTAGCGGGAGGTACAATGAGCAGTTCTTC. Translation: CASSLTTASGRYNEQFF.

The rearrangement links TRBV27 to TRBJ2-7; D tentatively reads TRBD1 or TRBD2 (6 bases each). From germline, CDR1 is MNHEY and CDR2 SMNVEV (reference sequence). The CDR3 has 13 amino acids. V was clipped by 6 bases and J by 4 bases, with 13 bases between them. CDR3 coding DNA: TGTGCCAGCAGAACTACAGGGAGGTACGAGCAGTACTTC. Amino acid sequence: CASRTTGRYEQYF.

This chain connects TRBV20-1 to TRBJ2-7; D ambiguous. The CDR3 has 13 amino acids. Looked up from germline, CDR1 is DFQATT and CDR2 is SNEGSKA (reference sequence). Trimming took off 2 bases at V and 4 bases at J, with 12 bases between the two ends. CDR3 DNA: TGCAGTGCTAGACCGGGCAATTGGTACGAGCAGTACTTC. It translates to CSARPGNWYEQYF.

The count of this clonotype is one. The gene calls are TRBV29-1 and TRBJ2-7; 8 nucleotides match TRBD1. CDR1 and CDR2 (germline): SQVTM, ANQGSEA. The CDR3 spans 14 residues. The V gene end was trimmed by 5 bases and the J gene end by 1 base; junction bases not matched to a gene: 7. In DNA, the CDR3 is TGCAGCGTTCAGCCAGGGGGCAGGTCCTACGAGCAGTACTTC. Its protein product is CSVQPGGRSYEQYF.

The chain uses TRBV20-1 and TRBJ2-3; no clear D. CDR3 size: 15 residues. V lost 1 base, J lost 1 base, and 12 bases lay in between. Germline V gene lookup returns CDR1 DFQATT and CDR2 SNEGSKA (reference sequence). The DNA of the CDR3 is TGCAGTGCTAGAGCCCCCAGTTACGGCACAGATACGCAGTATTTT. Residues: CSARAPSYGTDTQYF.